The 20 T cell receptor beta chains reported below all come from one sample, sequenced in a study of T cells in women clearing cervical HPV infection (dated by TCRdb to 2017 to 2018). The library was obtained by the immunoSEQ multiplex PCR assay. The table was pulled from immuneACCESS by TCRdb, which kept in-frame rearrangements only. Such tables lose some clones; where checked, under half of the loss comes from unresolved V genes, and the rest has no known cause. This specimen's table enumerates around 46,000 clones. The ten largest clones take up about 40% of the sample. Sequences were obtained from blood buffy coat. These receptors all come from a woman between 18 and 70 years old with a cervical HPV16 infection that either progressed to CIN3+ or cleared (not recorded which).

CDR3 loop: CASSSLAGGPIGELFF. Incomplete CDR3 DNA: TGCGCCAGCAGCTCCCTAGCGGGGGGCCCCATCGGGGAG. The chain uses TRBV5-1 and TRBJ2-2, with 11 bases fitting TRBD2. The read ends 3 residues before the CDR3 terminus; that terminus is restored from the germline J gene. Germline lookup yields CDR1 SGHRS and CDR2 YFSETQ. V lost 3 bases, J lost 7 bases, and 8 bases stayed unmatched. This CDR3 is 16 amino acids long.

As for this clone: The read terminates 3 residues ahead of where the CDR3 ends, so the germline J gene completes it. The V call is TRBV2, the J call TRBJ2-3, with 9 bases lining up with TRBD1. Germline V gene data show CDR1 as SNHLY and CDR2 as FYNNEI. There are 16 residues in the CDR3. The CDR3 bases that were read are TGTGCCAGCAGTGGGGACAGGGCGGTGGGCAATCAGCCG. Amino acid sequence: CASSGDRAVGNQP. The CDR3 as a whole reads CASSGDRAVGNQPQYF.

As to this clone: Read coverage stops 3 residues before the CDR3 terminus; the germline J gene supplies the remainder. The V and J genes are TRBV6-2 or TRBV6-3 and TRBJ2-5; TRBD2 might be the D (5 bases). From germline, CDR1 is MNHEY and CDR2 SVGEGT. CDR3 size: 14 residues. Trimming shortened V by 2 bases and J by 1 base, and 8 bases separated the two germline ends. Partial CDR3 DNA: TGTGCCAGCAGTTACGCCGGGGTCCAAGAGACC. Translated, it gives CASSYAGVQET. The entire CDR3 is CASSYAGVQETQYF.

Turning to this clone: Read sequence stops 3 residues before the CDR3 end, and the germline J gene provides the missing end. V gene TRBV19 combines with J gene TRBJ1-1; tentative D call: TRBD1 (5 bases). Germline CDR1 LNHDA, CDR2 SQIVND (reference sequence). The CDR3 runs to 14 residues. V gave up 1 base and J gave up 5 bases, with 11 bases separating them. CDR3 DNA (partial): TGTGCCAGTAGTATAGGTCCAGGGAGGACTGAA. It specifies CASSIGPGRTE. In full, the CDR3 reads CASSIGPGRTEAFF.

A note on this clone: The sequence runs out 3 residues before the end of the CDR3; the remainder is reconstructed from the germline J gene. The chain joins TRBV5-6 to TRBJ2-3; D is undetermined. Germline CDR1 is SGHDT and CDR2 is YYEEEE. V was clipped by 3 bases and J by 0 bases, with 5 bases between them. This CDR3 spans 13 amino acids. CDR3 in amino acids: CASSWASTDTQYF. The part of the CDR3 DNA that was read is TGTGCCAGCAGCTGGGCTAGCACAGATACG.

Concerning this clone itself: The read halts 3 residues ahead of the CDR3 end, with the missing end drawn from the germline J gene. The chain carries TRBV2 and TRBJ2-7; 8 bases map to TRBD1. V shed 8 bases, J shed 2 bases, and the junction held 17 bases outside the gene matches. Germline CDR1 is SNHLY and CDR2 is FYNNEI. The CDR3 loop spans 17 amino acids. The DNA read from the CDR3 is TGTGCCAGCCTACTAATCTCAGGGGGCGGGATCACCTACGAG. It codes for CASLLISGGGITYE. In full, the CDR3 is CASLLISGGGITYEQYF.

On this clone itself: Read coverage stops 3 residues before the CDR3 terminus; the germline J gene supplies the remainder. The rearrangement links TRBV29-1 to TRBJ2-5, with a possible D match to TRBD2 (6 bases). Trimming took 0 bases from V and 7 from J, leaving 15 bases between them. This CDR3 is 14 amino acids long. CDR1 is SQVTM, CDR2 ANQGSEA, per germline. The CDR3 sequence: CSVEDSPGDGTQYF. The sequenced CDR3 bases are TGCAGCGTTGAAGATAGTCCGGGGGACGGGACC.

Concerning this clone itself: The read is 3 residues too short to cover the CDR3 end, so that end is filled in from the germline J gene. The chain carries TRBV7-2 and TRBJ1-5; possibly TRBD1 for D (6 bases). The ends were cut back, 5 bases at V and 3 bases at J, with 11 bases in the middle. Germline CDR1 is SGHTA and CDR2 is FQGNSA. The CDR3 is made up of 14 amino acids. CDR3 region: CASSPHRANQPQHF. The part of the CDR3 DNA that was read is TGTGCCAGCAGCCCTCACAGGGCCAATCAGCCC.

A remark on this clone: From the germline J gene comes the end of the CDR3, since the read stops 3 residues before it. This chain links TRBV7-3 with TRBJ2-6; 7 bases line up with TRBD1. The CDR3 has 15 residues. CDR1 is SGHTA, CDR2 FQGTGA, per germline. The V gene end was trimmed by 5 bases and the J gene end by 2 bases; junction bases not matched to a gene: 3. CDR3 region: CASSPGGAGANVLTF. CDR3 DNA, as far as it was read: TGTGCCAGCAGCCCAGGGGGTGCTGGGGCCAACGTC.

As for this clone: The read finishes 3 residues shy of the CDR3 end, and the germline J gene is used to complete it. This chain links TRBV5-1 with TRBJ1-2; TRBD1 agrees at 8 bases. V shed 0 bases and J 7 bases; nucleotides not matched to a gene: 2. This CDR3 spans 13 amino acids. Per germline, CDR1 SGHRS and CDR2 YFSETQ. CDR3 bases read: TGCGCCAGCAGCTTGGCAGGGACAGGTGGC. This codes for CASSLAGTGG. The whole CDR3 region reads CASSLAGTGGYTF.

Concerning this clone itself: Read data end 3 residues before the CDR3 end; the end is taken from the germline J gene. The chain is built from TRBV2 and TRBJ2-7; D unresolved. The germline gives CDR1 SNHLY, CDR2 FYNNEI. Trimming cost V 6 bases and J 2 bases, with 11 bases left between them. There are 13 residues in the CDR3. Incomplete CDR3 DNA: TGTGCCAGCAGATCTCGACAAACCTACGAG. Its translation is CASRSRQTYE. The whole CDR3 region reads CASRSRQTYEQYF.

A word on this clone: With the read ending 3 residues before the CDR3 end, the germline J gene is used to fill in that end. V gene TRBV5-1 combines with J gene TRBJ2-3; D is unclear. V lost 0 bases to trimming and J lost 0 bases, with 8 bases between them. Germline V lookup: CDR1 SGHRS, CDR2 YFSETQ. This CDR3 spans 15 amino acids. CDR3 amino acids: CASSLVGSSTDTQYF. The CDR3 bases that were read are TGCGCCAGCAGCTTGGTAGGGTCAAGCACAGATACG.

Remarks on this clone: The read terminates 3 residues before the CDR3 end, so the remaining end is supplied by the germline J gene. The rearrangement links TRBV30 to TRBJ1-5, with D uncertain. This CDR3 has 12 residues. CDR1 and CDR2 (germline): GTSNPN, SVGIG (reference sequence). Trimming shortened V by 7 bases and J by 4 bases, and 11 bases separated the two germline ends. This chain's CDR3 is CAFTEGNQPQHF. The covered CDR3 bases are TGTGCCTTTACCGAAGGGAATCAGCCC.

Worth noting for this clone: The observed sequence ends 3 residues before the CDR3 terminus, with the missing tail filled in from the germline J gene. The chain is built from TRBV28 and TRBJ1-6; 7 bases are shared with TRBD1. The V gene's germline CDR1 is MDHEN and CDR2 SYDVKM. The trim removed 5 bases at V and 2 bases at J, leaving 6 bases unmatched. The CDR3 is 16 amino acids. The covered CDR3 bases are TGTGCCAGCAGTCGATTAACAGGGGCCTATAATTCACCC. This encodes CASSRLTGAYNSP. In full, the CDR3 is CASSRLTGAYNSPLHF.

For this clone: The CDR3 goes on 3 residues after the read ends, and that part is filled in from the germline J gene. V and J are TRBV7-2 and TRBJ2-3; TRBD1 aligns across 7 bases. The germline V gene has CDR1 SGHTA and CDR2 FQGNSA. This CDR3 contains 13 residues. The CDR3 DNA, read in part, is TGTGCCAGCAGCTTCGATCCTAGGGGGCCG. It translates to CASSFDPRGP. The CDR3 reads in full as CASSFDPRGPQYF.

A note on this clone: Coverage ceases 3 residues before the CDR3 finishes, and the germline J gene fills in the end. The chain is built from TRBV7-8 and TRBJ1-6; the match to TRBD1 covers 7 bases. V lost 5 bases to trimming and J lost 7 bases; unmatched junction nucleotides: 5. Germline lookup yields CDR1 SGHVS and CDR2 FQNEAQ. The CDR3 is made up of 14 amino acids. Here the CDR3 reads CASSPQDRNSPLHF. The DNA read from the CDR3 is TGTGCCAGCAGCCCACAGGACAGGAATTCACCC.

On this clone itself: Read sequence stops 3 residues before the CDR3 end, and the germline J gene provides the missing end. The chain uses TRBV20-1 and TRBJ1-1, with 8 bases lining up with TRBD1. Germline CDR1 reads DFQATT; CDR2 reads SNEGSKA (reference sequence). The V gene end was trimmed by 6 bases and the J gene end by 4 bases; junction bases not matched to a gene: 13. The CDR3 loop spans 15 amino acids. CDR3 bases read: TGCAGTGCCAACGGGGCAGGGGGCGATTTCACTGAA. This encodes CSANGAGGDFTE. The CDR3 in its entirety is CSANGAGGDFTEAFF.

To note about this clone: From the germline J gene comes the end of the CDR3, since the read stops 3 residues before it. The V call is TRBV9, the J call TRBJ2-1, with 7 positions matching TRBD2. The V segment lost 0 bases and the J segment 4 bases; nucleotides outside the gene matches: 4. This CDR3 has 15 amino acids. Germline lookup yields CDR1 SGDLS and CDR2 YYNGEE. CDR3 DNA (partial): TGTGCCAGCAGCGTAGATGGGGGGGGTTACAATGAG. Its translation: CASSVDGGGYNE. The CDR3 as a whole reads CASSVDGGGYNEQFF.

Note on this clone: The DNA ends 3 residues before the CDR3 does, and the rest of the CDR3 is filled in from the germline J gene. V gene TRBV11-2 combines with J gene TRBJ2-7; tentatively, D is TRBD1 (5 bases). Germline values: CDR1 SGHAT, CDR2 FQNNGV. The length of the CDR3 is 15 residues. V was clipped by 4 bases and J by 3 bases, with 16 bases between them. The covered CDR3 bases are TGTGCCAGCAGCTCTTCGGACACCCAGAACTACGAG. Residues: CASSSSDTQNYE. The whole CDR3 is CASSSSDTQNYEQYF.

Details on this clone: The read halts 3 residues ahead of the CDR3 end, with the missing end drawn from the germline J gene. V gene TRBV5-1 combines with J gene TRBJ2-3; 7 nucleotides agree with TRBD2. Losses at the gene ends were 2 bases for V and 0 bases for J; bases not matched to a gene: 3. Germline V gene sequence: CDR1 SGHRS, CDR2 YFSETQ. The CDR3 has 15 amino acids. The CDR3 sequence: CASSFGAGSTDTQYF. Partial CDR3 DNA: TGCGCCAGCAGCTTTGGAGCGGGGAGCACAGATACG.